The 7 T cell receptor beta chains below come from one sample, sequenced in a study of cytomegalovirus exposure and HLA in healthy donors. PCR employed 60 Vbeta and 13 Jbeta primers. This table comes from immunoSEQ multiplex PCR, and its TCRdb copy is limited to in-frame clones, with some not included. Found here are about 200,000 clones, roughly 13% of them singletons; the top ten hold over 6.5%. Sequencing was done on a sample of PBMCs. Receptor source: a man aged 45-65 years in good health and CMV-seropositive.

This clone was found a few times. The chain is built from TRBV7-6 and TRBJ2-5; 7 positions agree with TRBD2. V was clipped by 5 bases and J by 5 bases; unmatched bases: 8. This CDR3 has 14 residues. The germline V gene has CDR1 SGHVS and CDR2 FNYEAQ. The CDR3, as DNA: TGTGCCAGCAGCCCCCCCAGCGGGATCGAGACCCAGTACTTC. It codes for CASSPPSGIETQYF.

The J gene is TRBJ1-2, the V gene TRBV18; tentative D call: TRBD1 (5 bases). The V end lost 1 base, the J end lost 6 bases, and 15 bases lay between the germline ends. The V gene's germline CDR1 is KGHSH and CDR2 LQKENI. The CDR3 runs to 15 residues. CDR3 region: CASSPQGSGDHGYTF. CDR3 in DNA: TGTGCCAGCTCACCACAAGGCTCGGGGGACCATGGCTACACCTTC.

The chain is built from TRBV6-1 and TRBJ2-1, with D possibly being TRBD2 (6 bases). Between the trimmed V and J ends, which lost 0 bases and 2 bases, there was a span of 14 bases. There are 17 residues in the CDR3. CDR1 is MNHNS, CDR2 SASEGT, per germline. The CDR3 region is CASSEALGGGAYNEQFF. Written as DNA, the CDR3 is TGTGCCAGCAGTGAAGCGCTGGGGGGTGGCGCCTACAATGAGCAGTTCTTC.

This clone was counted only a few times. This chain uses TRBV14 with TRBJ1-4; D uncertain. The CDR3 length is 13 residues. Per the germline V gene, CDR1 is SGHDN and CDR2 is FVKESK. Trimming took 2 bases from V and 6 from J, leaving 7 bases between them. The CDR3 bases are TGTGCCAGCAGCCAAACTCCTCATGAAAAACTGTTTTTT. This sequence encodes CASSQTPHEKLFF.

The rearrangement links TRBV6-1 to TRBJ2-2, with 11 bases that match TRBD1. Germline trimming cut 6 bases from V and 6 bases from J; bases unmatched to any gene: 3. The CDR3 loop spans 14 amino acids. Germline V gene data show CDR1 as MNHNS and CDR2 as SASEGT. The CDR3 nucleotides read TGTGCCAGCAGGGACAGGGGGCGTTCCGGGGAGCTGTTTTTT. Translating gives CASRDRGRSGELFF.

This clone was found a few times. CDR3 sequence reads: CASSSLAGASTDTQYF. The CDR3 DNA reads as TGTGCCAGCAGCTCACTAGCGGGGGCGAGCACAGATACGCAGTATTTT. The chain couples TRBV5-8 to TRBJ2-3; 11 positions match TRBD2. The V segment lost 3 bases and the J segment 0 bases; nucleotides outside the gene matches: 3. Germline-derived CDR1 and CDR2 are SGHTS and YDEGEE. This CDR3 is 16 amino acids long.

The genes are TRBV2 and TRBJ1-1; weak D call: TRBD1 (5 bases). Germline V gene sequence: CDR1 SNHLY, CDR2 FYNNEI. V lost 5 bases to trimming and J lost 7 bases, with 14 bases between them. The CDR3 has 13 residues. CDR3 protein: CASSSGSQGEAFF. The CDR3 nucleotides read TGTGCCAGCAGTTCAGGGTCGCAGGGTGAAGCTTTCTTT.